A single sample is the source of the 20 T cell receptor beta chains below, sequenced in a study of cytomegalovirus exposure and HLA in healthy donors (dated by TCRdb to about 2017). The library came from the immunoSEQ multiplex PCR assay. A mixture of 60 forward primers for TCR Vbeta segments and 13 reverse primers for TCR Jbeta segments was used in the multiplex PCR. The table comes from immuneACCESS by way of TCRdb, which keeps in-frame sequences with V and J called. Part of the clones is missing from these tables; in studies checked, under half for an unresolved V gene and the rest for unknown reasons. A total of about 130,000 clones appear in this sample, 80% of them only once. The leading ten clones occupy 1.2% of the sample. The sequenced sample was PBMCs. All receptors come from a female donor in good health and CMV-seronegative.

The chain uses TRBV5-1 and TRBJ2-5, with 8 bases identical to TRBD1. The ends lost 4 bases at V and 2 bases at J; junction bases unmatched: 7. Per germline, CDR1 SGHRS and CDR2 YFSETQ. The CDR3 runs to 15 residues. Here the CDR3 reads CASSKARTGQETQYF. CDR3 bases: TGCGCCAGCAGCAAAGCTCGGACAGGGCAAGAGACCCAGTACTTC. The variable domain in full, completed from reference TRBV5-1 and TRBJ2-5, reads KAGVTQTPRYLIKTRGQQVTLSCSPISGHRSVSWYQQTPGQGLQFLFEYFSETQRNKGNFPGRFSGRQFSNSRSEMNVSTLELGDSALYLCASSKARTGQETQYFGPGTRLLVL.

The chain combines TRBV6-5 with TRBJ2-1, with 10 bases fitting TRBD2. The CDR3 totals 16 residues. Germline assignment: CDR1 MNHEY and CDR2 SVGAGI. The J segment lost 6 bases and the V segment lost 0 bases, leaving 5 bases of the junction unmatched. CDR3 nucleotide sequence: TGTGCCAGCAGTTACTCTCGACTAGCGGGCGGCAATGAGCAGTTCTTC. Its translation is CASSYSRLAGGNEQFF.

The chain combines TRBV5-1 with TRBJ2-5, with TRBD1 matching 9 bases. In germline, CDR1 is SGHRS, CDR2 YFSETQ. Trimming removed 0 bases from V and 4 bases from J; junction bases left unmatched: 4. The CDR3 sequence is 15 residues long. CDR3 bases: TGCGCCAGCAGCTTGGATACAGGGGGCGGAGAGACCCAGTACTTC. Translation: CASSLDTGGGETQYF.

Only a few counts were recorded for this clone. V is TRBV6-5 and J is TRBJ2-5; the D gene is possibly TRBD1 (6 bases). Germline CDR1 is MNHEY and CDR2 is SVGAGI. The CDR3 is 13 residues long. V lost 6 bases, J lost 2 bases, and 10 bases lay in between. The CDR3 DNA follows: TGTGCCAGCAGCCGACAGGCTCAAGAGACCCAGTACTTC. Translation: CASSRQAQETQYF.

With regard to this clone: The junction shows a germline mismatch at one end, possibly a read error. Other DNA sequences in this sample translate to the same CDR3. V is TRBV18 and J is TRBJ2-5, with D possibly being TRBD2 (5 bases). The CDR3 sequence is 13 residues long. Germline V gene sequence: CDR1 KGHSH, CDR2 LQKENI. The CDR3 sequence is CASSPGLSETQYF. The CDR3 nucleotides are TGCGCCAGCTCACCCGGACTGTCGGAGACCCAGTACTTC.

The chain employs TRBV18 and TRBJ2-1; TRBD1 is a possible D gene (5 bases). This CDR3 spans 14 amino acids. The germline CDR1 and CDR2 sequences are KGHSH and LQKENI. Trimming cost V 3 bases and J 5 bases, with 11 bases left between them. CDR3 in amino acids: CASSPSTENNEQFF. The DNA of the CDR3 is TGTGCCAGCTCACCTTCGACAGAAAACAATGAGCAGTTCTTC.

The J gene is TRBJ2-3, the V gene TRBV5-4; D is possibly TRBD2 (5 bases). Between the trimmed V and J ends, which lost 2 bases and 0 bases, there was a span of 13 bases. The CDR3 sequence is 16 residues long. Per germline, CDR1 SGHNT and CDR2 YYREEE (reference sequence). CDR3: CASSLSGGRSTDTQYF. The CDR3 DNA follows: TGTGCCAGCAGCTTATCCGGCGGGCGAAGCACAGATACGCAGTATTTT.

The chain joins TRBV7-3 to TRBJ1-1, with a weak D call TRBD1 (5 bases). The germline V and J ends were trimmed by 2 bases and 6 bases, with 16 bases remaining between them. Germline V gene lookup returns CDR1 SGHTA and CDR2 FQGTGA. The CDR3 has 15 amino acids. CDR3 nucleotides: TGTGCCAGCAGCTTATATCCCGGGGGGGTGTCTGAAGCTTTCTTT. It yields the protein CASSLYPGGVSEAFF. Full variable domain (missing parts from reference TRBV7-3 and TRBJ1-1): GAGVSQTPSNKVTEKGKYVELRCDPISGHTALYWYRQSLGQGPEFLIYFQGTGAADDSGLPNDRFFAVRPEGSVSTLKIQRTERGDSAVYLCASSLYPGGVSEAFFGQGTRLTVV.

This clone was detected only once. The chain uses TRBV6-6 and TRBJ2-3; 7 positions match TRBD2. The CDR3 is made up of 14 amino acids. V gave up 4 bases and J gave up 4 bases; unmatched junction bases: 5. Germline CDR1 MNHNY, CDR2 SVGAGI (reference sequence). The CDR3 nucleotides are TGTGCCAGCAGTTCGGCGGGAGTCGCAGATACGCAGTATTTT. Its translation is CASSSAGVADTQYF.

The J gene is TRBJ1-1, the V gene TRBV7-9, with TRBD1 identical over 8 bases. Germline V gene sequence: CDR1 SEHNR, CDR2 FQNEAQ (reference sequence). This CDR3 comprises 11 residues. V was clipped by 4 bases and J by 11 bases; unmatched bases: 3. CDR3 loop: CASSSQGAAFF. The CDR3 nucleotides read TGTGCCAGCAGCTCTCAGGGGGCGGCTTTCTTT.

This clone was detected once. The chain carries TRBV5-8 and TRBJ2-1, with 8 bases matching TRBD1. V trimming: 4 bases; J trimming: 7 bases; junction bases outside the gene matches: 10. From germline, CDR1 is SGHTS and CDR2 YDEGEE. There are 15 residues in the CDR3. CDR3 sequence reads: CASSLLGTGRNEQFF. The CDR3 coding sequence is TGTGCCAGCAGCCTCCTTGGGACAGGACGGAATGAGCAGTTCTTC. The full variable domain, in which reference TRBV5-8 and TRBJ2-1 provide the parts outside the CDR3, is EAGVTQSPTHLIKTRGQQATLRCSPISGHTSVYWYQQALGLGLQFLLWYDEGEERNRGNFPPRFSGRQFPNYSSELNVNALELEDSALYLCASSLLGTGRNEQFFGPGTRLTVL.

This clone was counted only a few times. V is TRBV7-9 and J is TRBJ2-5, with a weak D call TRBD1 (6 bases). TRBJ2-7 explains the end of the DNA better; the J call may be wrong. Germline V gives CDR1 SEHNR, CDR2 FQNEAQ (reference sequence). This CDR3 contains 13 residues. The CDR3 region has the DNA TGTGCCAGCACCACAGGACAGAACTACGAGCAGTACTTC. Its translation is CASTTGQNYEQYF.

The CDR3 spells CATMDPRAGSNYGYTF. DNA of the CDR3: TGTGCCACCATGGATCCACGGGCGGGTTCTAACTATGGCTACACCTTC. This chain uses TRBV28 with TRBJ1-2; no definite D call. Germline CDR1 is MDHEN and CDR2 is SYDVKM. The CDR3 length is 16 residues. The V and J ends lost 10 bases and 0 bases respectively, with 21 bases between them.

V is TRBV6-5 and J is TRBJ2-7; 7 bases are a match to TRBD1. The CDR3 extends over 15 amino acids. V shed 6 bases, J shed 0 bases, and the junction held 8 bases outside the gene matches. Germline values: CDR1 MNHEY, CDR2 SVGAGI. The CDR3 loop is CASSSGTASSYEQYF. The DNA for the CDR3 is TGTGCCAGCAGCTCCGGGACAGCGAGCTCCTACGAGCAGTACTTC.

V gene TRBV7-3 combines with J gene TRBJ2-3, with 8 bases matching TRBD2. V dropped 0 bases and J dropped 3; count of bases not matched to a gene: 8. This CDR3 has 17 amino acids. The germline V gene encodes CDR1 SGHTA and CDR2 FQGTGA. This CDR3 is CASSLTPSGGGTDTQYF. CDR3 coding DNA: TGTGCCAGCAGCTTAACCCCCAGCGGGGGAGGGACAGATACGCAGTATTTT.

The chain recombines TRBV27 with TRBJ2-1; 7 nucleotides line up with TRBD1. This CDR3 has 16 residues. From germline, CDR1 is MNHEY and CDR2 SMNVEV (reference sequence). V gave up 4 bases and J gave up 2 bases; unmatched junction bases: 8. The DNA for the CDR3 is TGTGCCAGCAGTTCTACCGACAGGGCCCCCTACAATGAGCAGTTCTTC. It codes for CASSSTDRAPYNEQFF.

This clone appeared a single time. V usage is TRBV11-1 and J usage is TRBJ1-1, with 11 positions matching TRBD1. The germline V gene has CDR1 SGHAT and CDR2 FQDESV (reference sequence). The CDR3 is 13 amino acids. Germline trimming cut 5 bases from V and 8 bases from J; bases unmatched to any gene: 4. The CDR3 loop is CASSGQGALEAFF. CDR3 bases: TGTGCCAGCAGCGGACAGGGGGCGTTGGAAGCTTTCTTT.

This rearrangement joins TRBV19 to TRBJ1-5; D gene ambiguous. This CDR3 is 16 amino acids long. V dropped 3 bases and J dropped 0 bases, with 12 bases sitting between them. CDR1 and CDR2 (germline): LNHDA, SQIVND (reference sequence). The CDR3 protein is CASSIGRAYSNQPQHF. The CDR3 DNA reads as TGTGCCAGTAGTATCGGGCGGGCATATAGCAATCAGCCCCAGCATTTT.

V is TRBV18 and J is TRBJ2-7; the match to TRBD1 covers 8 bases. J lost 1 base, V lost 2 bases, and 4 bases had no gene match. The germline V gene encodes CDR1 KGHSH and CDR2 LQKENI. The CDR3 has 15 amino acids. CDR3 in amino acids: CASSPDRGPSYEQYF. For the CDR3, the DNA is TGTGCCAGCTCACCAGACAGGGGCCCTTCCTACGAGCAGTACTTC.

The count of this clone is one. The V and J genes are TRBV27 and TRBJ2-2; D remains unclear. The germline V gene encodes CDR1 MNHEY and CDR2 SMNVEV (reference sequence). The CDR3 consists of 15 residues. V was clipped by 5 bases and J by 3 bases, with 13 bases between them. DNA of the CDR3: TGTGCCAGCAGTCCATTAGAGGCCTACACCGGGGAGCTGTTTTTT. It translates to CASSPLEAYTGELFF.